These 12 T cell receptor beta chains share one sample of origin, sequenced in a study of CD8 T cells in ankylosing spondylitis. Each CDR3 protein is one row after TCRdb ran MiXCR on the 5' RACE reads. Of around 150,000 distinct CDR3 sequences listed, around 16% are singletons. The specimen sequenced was blood, either unsorted or a sorted T cell fraction (not recorded which). These receptors were taken from a male donor with ankylosing spondylitis or in good health (not recorded which).

This clonotype appeared many times. This chain links TRBV5-1 with TRBJ2-1, with TRBD2 matching 10 bases. After removal of 4 bases from V and 7 bases from J, the junction contained 11 bases not matched to a gene. The CDR3 has 16 amino acids. Per the germline V gene, CDR1 is SGHRS and CDR2 is YFSETQ. CDR3 sequence reads: CASSLGELAGANEQFF. CDR3 nucleotides: TGCGCCAGCAGCCTTGGTGAGCTAGCGGGAGCGAATGAGCAGTTCTTC. Variable domain in full (rest from reference TRBV5-1 and TRBJ2-1): KAGVTQTPRYLIKTRGQQVTLSCSPISGHRSVSWYQQTPGQGLQFLFEYFSETQRNKGNFPGRFSGRQFSNSRSEMNVSTLELGDSALYLCASSLGELAGANEQFFGPGTRLTVL.

This clonotype has a handful of counts. The rearrangement links TRBV20-1 to TRBJ2-5; D gene ambiguous. Trimming stripped 5 bases from V and 5 bases from J, with 15 bases between. The CDR3 has 13 amino acids. In germline, CDR1 is DFQATT, CDR2 SNEGSKA (reference sequence). CDR3 nucleotides: TGCAGTGCTCCAGCCAGTGTCGGGGAGACCCAGTACTTC. Translation gives CSAPASVGETQYF.

The chain employs TRBV2 and TRBJ1-2; D not certain. This CDR3 has 15 residues. Deletions cut 2 bases from V and 4 bases from J, with 14 bases between. Germline CDR1 reads SNHLY; CDR2 reads FYNNEI. The CDR3, as DNA: TGTGCCAGCAGTGAATTCCGATCAGGAGCCTATGGCTACACCTTC. Translating it yields CASSEFRSGAYGYTF.

This sequence joins TRBV3-1 and TRBJ2-5; D remains ambiguous. The germline V gene has CDR1 LGHDT and CDR2 YNNKEL (reference sequence). The CDR3 loop spans 15 amino acids. Trimming pared 1 base from V and 5 bases from J, leaving 14 bases between. The CDR3 DNA sequence: TGTGCCAGCAGCCAAGGGGCGCTTCCCTTTGAGACCCAGTACTTC. It yields the protein CASSQGALPFETQYF.

The rearrangement uses TRBV13 and TRBJ2-5; D gene unclear. This CDR3 spans 11 amino acids. Per germline, CDR1 PRHDT and CDR2 FYEKMQ (reference sequence). Trimming cost V 2 bases and J 5 bases, with 3 bases left between them. In nucleotides, the CDR3 is TGTGCCAGCAGCTTAATGGAGACCCAGTACTTC. Translating gives CASSLMETQYF.

This clonotype was observed a few times. CDR3 in amino acids: CSASPPEDYEQYF. The CDR3 region has the DNA TGCAGTGCTAGCCCCCCAGAAGACTACGAGCAGTACTTC. The chain links TRBV20-1 to TRBJ2-7; D gene unclear. There are 13 residues in the CDR3. Trimming took 3 bases from V and 3 from J, leaving 12 bases between them. Germline V gene sequence: CDR1 DFQATT, CDR2 SNEGSKA (reference sequence).

The table lists this clonotype with a few counts. J is TRBJ2-1 and V is TRBV6-5; the match to TRBD2 covers 10 bases. The V segment lost 4 bases and the J segment 3 bases; nucleotides outside the gene matches: 9. The CDR3 sequence is 17 residues long. Germline assignment: CDR1 MNHEY and CDR2 SVGAGI. CDR3 region: CASSLGRAGGGYNEQFF. In DNA form, the CDR3 reads TGTGCCAGCAGTTTGGGTAGAGCGGGAGGGGGCTACAATGAGCAGTTCTTC.

The chain recombines TRBV4-1 with TRBJ2-7; tentative D call: TRBD2 (6 bases). CDR3 length equals 14 residues. V gave up 0 bases and J gave up 6 bases, with 12 bases separating them. Germline V gene lookup returns CDR1 MGHRA and CDR2 YSYEKL. Here the CDR3 reads CASSQDTGAGEQYF. For the CDR3, the DNA is TGCGCCAGCAGCCAAGATACGGGAGCGGGCGAGCAGTACTTC.

The V call is TRBV29-1, the J call TRBJ2-7; 8 nucleotides match TRBD1. Trimming at V came to 4 bases and at J to 7 bases, leaving 6 bases not matched to a gene. The germline V gene encodes CDR1 SQVTM and CDR2 ANQGSEA. There are 12 residues in the CDR3. The CDR3 DNA reads as TGCAGCGTTGGGGGACAGGTCAAGGAGCAGTACTTC. Translated: CSVGGQVKEQYF.

The chain uses TRBV24-1 and TRBJ2-4; 8 positions match TRBD1. Trimming took 4 bases from V and 6 from J; bases not matched to a gene: 7. Germline V gene lookup returns CDR1 KGHDR and CDR2 SFDVKD. This CDR3 region has 15 residues. The DNA for the CDR3 is TGTGCCACCAGTGACCCCGGGACAGGAGGAAACATTCAGTACTTC. Its translation is CATSDPGTGGNIQYF.

This clonotype appeared once. The chain carries TRBV5-1 and TRBJ2-2; D is possibly TRBD1 or TRBD2 (5 bases each). From germline, CDR1 is SGHRS and CDR2 YFSETQ. The CDR3 extends over 14 amino acids. The V and J ends lost 5 bases and 3 bases respectively, with 11 bases between them. CDR3 amino acids: CASRGEGYTGELFF. CDR3 sequence (DNA): TGCGCCAGCAGAGGAGAGGGGTACACCGGGGAGCTGTTTTTT.

In this sample, this clonotype turned up a few times. This chain links TRBV29-1 with TRBJ1-1, with D possibly being TRBD1 (6 bases). V was clipped by 0 bases and J by 1 base, with 15 bases between them. The CDR3 has 16 amino acids. CDR1 and CDR2 (germline): SQVTM, ANQGSEA. The CDR3 DNA is TGCAGCGTTGAAGATCGGGTCAGGGGAACGAACACTGAAGCTTTCTTT. Its protein is CSVEDRVRGTNTEAFF.